Listed here are 31 T cell receptor beta chains from one sample, sequenced in a study of blood T cell repertoires in COVID-19. Repertoires were generated with immunoSEQ multiplex PCR, while TCRdb's copy carries only in-frame clones and drops some. The sample carries 150,000 to 180,000 clones, roughly nine tenths recorded once. The sequenced material came from peripheral blood. These receptors originate from a man in his forties or fifties with acute or convalescent COVID-19.

The CDR3 sequence is CASSFFPGTYEQYV. CDR3 in DNA: TGTGCCAGCAGCTTTTTCCCAGGAACCTACGAGCAGTACGTC. V gene TRBV11-2 combines with J gene TRBJ2-7; D is undetermined. Trimming cost V 3 bases and J 2 bases, with 11 bases left between them. The CDR3 sequence is 14 residues long. Germline V CDR1 and CDR2: SGHAT, FQNNGV.

The chain joins TRBV19 to TRBJ1-5, with TRBD1 matching over 7 bases. CDR3 length equals 15 residues. J was trimmed by 4 bases and V by 5 bases; bases with no gene match: 8. Germline CDR1 is LNHDA and CDR2 is SQIVND (reference sequence). The CDR3 sequence: CASSSRDSRNQPQHF. CDR3 DNA: TGTGCCAGTAGTTCTCGGGACAGCCGAAATCAGCCCCAGCATTTT.

Only one count was recorded for this clone. The chain couples TRBV4-1 to TRBJ2-3; 14 bases map to TRBD2. This CDR3 is 21 amino acids long. J gave up 3 bases and V 1 base, and 15 bases lay outside the gene matches. Per the germline V gene, CDR1 is MGHRA and CDR2 is YSYEKL. The CDR3 coding sequence is TGCGCCAGCAGCCAAGGCGGGGGGACTAGCGGGAGAAGGGTCCGTACAGATACGCAGTATTTT. Protein sequence: CASSQGGGTSGRRVRTDTQYF.

The J gene is TRBJ1-4, the V gene TRBV15; 10 bases agree with TRBD1. V was pared by 0 bases and J by 4 bases, with 5 bases of the junction left unmatched. CDR1 LNHNV and CDR2 YYDKDF come from the germline V gene (reference sequence). This CDR3 contains 17 residues. The CDR3 nucleotides are TGTGCCACCAGCAGAGATGACAGGGGGCAGGGTAATGAAAAACTGTTTTTT. Its translation: CATSRDDRGQGNEKLFF. Looking up the rest from reference TRBV15 and TRBJ1-4 gives the full variable domain: DAMVIQNPRYQVTQFGKPVTLSCSQTLNHNVMYWYQQKSSQAPKLLFHYYDKDFNNEADTPDNFQSRRPNTSFCFLDIRSPGLGDTAMYLCATSRDDRGQGNEKLFFGSGTQLSVL.

The rearrangement uses TRBV2 and TRBJ1-1; 7 nucleotides match TRBD1. Trimming removed 5 bases from V and 6 bases from J; junction bases left unmatched: 9. CDR1 and CDR2 from the germline V gene are SNHLY and FYNNEI. The CDR3 contains 14 residues. DNA for the CDR3: TGTGCCAGCAGTAGGGACAGTTTGTATGCTGAAGCTTTCTTT. This translates into CASSRDSLYAEAFF.

This rearrangement joins TRBV20-1 to TRBJ2-7; D is possibly TRBD2 (6 bases). The CDR3 has 11 amino acids. Germline V gives CDR1 DFQATT, CDR2 SNEGSKA (reference sequence). V lost 6 bases, J lost 3 bases, and 9 bases lay in between. The DNA for the CDR3 is TGCAGTGCAGGGGAGGTCTACGAGCAGTACGTC. This gives the protein CSAGEVYEQYV.

The chain couples TRBV12-3 or TRBV12-4 to TRBJ2-1, with D possibly TRBD2 on 5 matching bases. Trimming left V 6 bases short and J 5 bases short, with 8 bases between. The length of the CDR3 is 12 residues. In DNA, the CDR3 is TGTGCCAGCAGCGGGAATAACAATGAGCAGTTCTTC. This sequence encodes CASSGNNNEQFF.

The gene calls are TRBV19 and TRBJ1-4; tentatively, D is TRBD1 (6 bases). The CDR3 sequence is 15 residues long. The germline V and J ends were trimmed by 4 bases and 6 bases, with 15 bases remaining between them. CDR1 is LNHDA and CDR2 is SQIVND in the germline V gene (reference sequence). The CDR3 spells CASSTTGGGDEKLFF. In DNA, the CDR3 is TGTGCCAGTAGTACCACCGGCGGGGGCGATGAAAAACTGTTTTTT.

V is TRBV5-1 and J is TRBJ2-2, with a weak D call TRBD1 (5 bases). CDR1 is SGHRS and CDR2 is YFSETQ in the germline V gene. This CDR3 is built from 14 residues. V lost 6 bases to trimming and J lost 3 bases, with 12 bases between them. DNA of the CDR3: TGCGCCAGCAACTTCCAGGGCGACACCGGGGAGCTGTTTTTT. Translating it yields CASNFQGDTGELFF.

The chain combines TRBV27 with TRBJ2-3, with 8 nucleotides matching TRBD1. The CDR3 has 16 residues. In germline, CDR1 is MNHEY, CDR2 SMNVEV (reference sequence). With 2 bases clipped from V and 3 bases from J, the junction kept 7 bases outside the gene matches. Here the CDR3 DNA reads TGTGCCAGCAGTTTAGCCCGGGGGACAGGAACAGATACGCAGTATTTT. It is translated as CASSLARGTGTDTQYF.

The chain combines TRBV4-2 with TRBJ2-5, with TRBD2 matching over 13 bases. J gave up 5 bases and V 0 bases, and 6 bases lay outside the gene matches. The CDR3 sequence is 17 residues long. CDR1 is LGHNA and CDR2 is YNFKEQ in the germline V gene. The CDR3 is CASSQDTSGGGMETQYF. CDR3 coding DNA: TGTGCCAGCAGCCAAGACACTAGCGGGGGGGGAATGGAGACCCAGTACTTC.

The chain combines TRBV2 with TRBJ1-6, with no clear D. V lost 1 base, J lost 8 bases, and 9 bases lay in between. CDR1 and CDR2 from the germline V gene are SNHLY and FYNNEI. This CDR3 has 14 amino acids. The CDR3 nucleotides are TGTGCCAGCAGTGAAGGCAGGAGGGATTCACCCCTCCACTTT. Protein: CASSEGRRDSPLHF. Supplemented by reference TRBV2 and TRBJ1-6, the full variable domain reads EPEVTQTPSHQVTQMGQEVILRCVPISNHLYFYWYRQILGQKVEFLVSFYNNEISEKSEIFDDQFSVERPDGSNFTLKIRSTKLEDSAMYFCASSEGRRDSPLHFGNGTRLTVT.

J is TRBJ1-1 and V is TRBV3-1 (or the pseudogene TRBV3-2); 7 bases are a match to TRBD1. Germline trimming cut 0 bases from V and 3 bases from J; bases unmatched to any gene: 10. This CDR3 is 17 amino acids long. Germline V gene data show CDR1 as LGHDT and CDR2 as YNNKEL (reference sequence). The CDR3 coding sequence is TGTGCCAGCAGCCAAGATGGGACCGACAGGGAGGACACTGAAGCTTTCTTT. Amino acids: CASSQDGTDREDTEAFF.

The chain joins TRBV14 to TRBJ1-2, with D perhaps TRBD1 (6 bases). The length of the CDR3 is 16 residues. With 2 bases removed from V and 4 bases from J, the gap between germline ends came to 17 bases. Germline CDR1 and CDR2: SGHDN and FVKESK. CDR3 nucleotide sequence: TGTGCCAGCAGCCAAAGACTGGACAGCCCCCTCTATGGCTACACCTTC. Translating it yields CASSQRLDSPLYGYTF.

J is TRBJ1-5 and V is TRBV6-1; 7 bases align to TRBD1. The germline CDR1 and CDR2 sequences are MNHNS and SASEGT. Trimming cost V 2 bases and J 7 bases; bases outside gene matches: 8. This CDR3 has 15 residues. CDR3 loop: CASSELTGVFQPQHF. CDR3 in DNA: TGTGCCAGCAGTGAACTAACAGGGGTTTTCCAGCCCCAGCATTTT.

There are a few counts of this clone. The chain carries TRBV7-9 and TRBJ2-7; tentative D call: TRBD1 (6 bases). Germline V CDR1 and CDR2: SEHNR, FQNEAQ (reference sequence). The V end lost 5 bases, the J end lost 3 bases, and 8 bases lay between the germline ends. CDR3 size: 12 residues. The CDR3, as DNA: TGTGCCAGCAGCGTACAGGGCTACGAGCAGTACGTC. This codes for CASSVQGYEQYV.

This rearrangement joins TRBV5-4 to TRBJ2-3; 7 bases are a match to TRBD2. The CDR3 spans 16 residues. CDR1 is SGHNT and CDR2 is YYREEE in the germline V gene (reference sequence). The J segment lost 7 bases and the V segment lost 4 bases, leaving 15 bases of the junction unmatched. For the CDR3, the DNA is TGTGCCAGCAGCCGTGGGGGGGAGGAGGCACAATATACGCAGTATTTT. It specifies CASSRGGEEAQYTQYF.

Written as DNA, the CDR3 is TGTGCCTGGAGCTCTGGACAGGGTTCGGGTGAGCAGTTCTTC. It is translated as CAWSSGQGSGEQFF. The rearrangement joins TRBV30 to TRBJ2-1; 8 nucleotides agree with TRBD1. Germline V gene sequence: CDR1 GTSNPN, CDR2 SVGIG (reference sequence). The CDR3 covers 14 residues. Trimming cost V 3 bases and J 9 bases; bases outside gene matches: 10.

This rearrangement joins TRBV28 to TRBJ2-2; 7 positions agree with TRBD1. Germline V gene data show CDR1 as MDHEN and CDR2 as SYDVKM. This CDR3 has 15 amino acids. With V trimmed by 7 bases and J by 6 bases, 11 bases remained unmatched. The CDR3 DNA is TGTGCCAGCACCTCCTCAAAGGGGGCTGCCGGGGAGCTGTTTTTT. Translating gives CASTSSKGAAGELFF.

The V call is TRBV19, the J call TRBJ1-1; 8 nucleotides agree with TRBD1. J lost 6 bases, V lost 9 bases, and 6 bases had no gene match. CDR1 and CDR2 from the germline V gene are LNHDA and SQIVND (reference sequence). The CDR3 runs 12 residues. The CDR3 DNA is TGTGCCAGCCGGACAGGGTTATCTGAAGCTTTCTTT. Its translation is CASRTGLSEAFF.

This clone has just one count. The chain joins TRBV6-5 to TRBJ2-2, with 8 bases aligning to TRBD1. CDR3 size: 16 residues. Germline-derived CDR1 and CDR2 are MNHEY and SVGAGI. V gave up 0 bases and J gave up 3 bases; unmatched junction bases: 3. CDR3 DNA: TGTGCCAGCAGTTACTCCCCGGGACAGGACACCGGGGAGCTGTTTTTT. It codes for CASSYSPGQDTGELFF.

This clone was observed a handful of times. This rearrangement joins TRBV20-1 to TRBJ2-2; 12 bases align to TRBD2. The trim removed 3 bases at V and 5 bases at J, leaving 4 bases unmatched. This CDR3 comprises 15 residues. Per the germline V gene, CDR1 is DFQATT and CDR2 is SNEGSKA (reference sequence). CDR3 DNA sequence: TGCAGTGCTAGTCCTAGCGGGAGGGGGACCGGGGAGCTGTTTTTT. This gives the protein CSASPSGRGTGELFF.

This chain links TRBV19 with TRBJ1-1; TRBD1 might be the D (5 bases). The V end lost 7 bases, the J end lost 1 base, and 13 bases lay between the germline ends. The CDR3 is 14 amino acids. CDR1 LNHDA and CDR2 SQIVND come from the germline V gene (reference sequence). The CDR3 protein is CASNLRGRNTEAFF. CDR3 nucleotide sequence: TGTGCCAGTAACCTAAGGGGCCGGAACACTGAAGCTTTCTTT. The full variable domain, in which reference TRBV19 and TRBJ1-1 provide the parts outside the CDR3, is DGGITQSPKYLFRKEGQNVTLSCEQNLNHDAMYWYRQDPGQGLRLIYYSQIVNDFQKGDIAEGYSVSREKKESFPLTVTSAQKNPTAFYLCASNLRGRNTEAFFGQGTRLTVV.

This sequence joins TRBV15 and TRBJ1-2, with no clear D. CDR3 length: 13 amino acids. CDR1 is LNHNV, CDR2 YYDKDF, per germline (reference sequence). V was trimmed by 5 bases and J by 2 bases, leaving 9 bases between them. CDR3: CATSGTVNYGYTF. The CDR3 nucleotides are TGTGCCACCAGCGGAACAGTAAACTATGGCTACACCTTC.

This clone appeared once. V is TRBV5-1 and J is TRBJ1-5; 9 bases are shared with TRBD1. The V gene's germline CDR1 is SGHRS and CDR2 YFSETQ. This CDR3 contains 13 residues. Trimming cost V 4 bases and J 6 bases; bases outside gene matches: 2. This CDR3 is CASSPTGGQPQHF. The CDR3 DNA follows: TGCGCCAGCAGCCCGACAGGGGGTCAGCCCCAGCATTTT.

V is TRBV7-8 and J is TRBJ2-2; no clear D. The germline CDR1 and CDR2 sequences are SGHVS and FQNEAQ. This CDR3 is 15 amino acids long. V gave up 0 bases and J gave up 1 base, with 6 bases separating them. CDR3 nucleotides: TGTGCCAGCAGCTTAGCACCAGGGAACACCGGGGAGCTGTTTTTT. Protein: CASSLAPGNTGELFF.

The rearrangement uses TRBV3-1 (or the pseudogene TRBV3-2) and TRBJ2-5, with D possibly being TRBD2 (5 bases). The CDR3 totals 15 residues. V was cut by 0 bases and J by 4 bases, with 12 bases left in between. Germline CDR1 and CDR2: LGHDT and YNNKEL (reference sequence). CDR3 loop: CASSQDPGRGETQYF. The CDR3 nucleotides are TGTGCCAGCAGCCAAGATCCCGGACGGGGAGAGACCCAGTACTTC.

The V and J genes are TRBV9 and TRBJ1-4; D is undetermined. CDR1 is SGDLS and CDR2 is YYNGEE in the germline V gene. The V gene lost 0 bases and the J gene lost 1 base, with 7 bases spanning the gap. This CDR3 region has 15 residues. This CDR3 is CASSVGTLTNEKLFF. DNA of the CDR3: TGTGCCAGCAGCGTAGGCACTTTAACTAATGAAAAACTGTTTTTT.

This clone was detected only once. The chain couples TRBV7-8 to TRBJ1-5, with 8 bases that match TRBD1. Germline CDR1 reads SGHVS; CDR2 reads FQNEAQ. Trimming cost V 2 bases and J 9 bases; bases outside gene matches: 9. The length of the CDR3 is 15 residues. CDR3 sequence reads: CASSLPPQGAGPQHF. As DNA, the CDR3 is TGTGCCAGCAGCTTACCCCCCCAGGGGGCCGGGCCCCAGCATTTT.

The rearrangement joins TRBV29-1 to TRBJ1-2; tentatively, D is TRBD1 (6 bases). V was trimmed by 6 bases and J by 11 bases, leaving 19 bases between them. The CDR3 extends over 12 amino acids. In germline, CDR1 is SQVTM, CDR2 ANQGSEA. The chain's CDR3 is CSVDPGAPGYTF. The DNA of the CDR3 is TGCAGCGTCGATCCAGGGGCCCCAGGGTACACCTTC.

The chain couples TRBV28 to TRBJ2-7; the D gene is possibly TRBD2 (6 bases). The CDR3 length is 14 residues. The V gene lost 6 bases and the J gene lost 2 bases, with 14 bases spanning the gap. Germline assignment: CDR1 MDHEN and CDR2 SYDVKM. The CDR3 region is CASRRLVNTYEQYF. The CDR3 DNA follows: TGTGCCAGCAGGAGACTAGTCAACACCTACGAGCAGTACTTC.